The 8 T cell receptor beta chains below come from one sample, sequenced in a study of T cells in Graves' hyperthyroidism and ophthalmopathy. The source material, RNA transcripts, was used to amplify TCR beta CDR3 regions. The HTBI primer set served for first-round RT-PCR of the TCR CDR3. MiXCR, applied by TCRdb to the multiplex PCR reads, yields one record per CDR3 protein. Among hundreds of thousands of distinct CDR3 sequences listed, 13% were seen once. The sample comprised blood. The receptors shown here come from a woman aged 18-29 years with Graves' hyperthyroidism.

This clonotype was detected ten times or more. The chain recombines TRBV20-1 with TRBJ2-7, with TRBD2 matching 14 bases. V was clipped by 2 bases and J by 5 bases; unmatched bases: 8. Germline V CDR1 and CDR2: DFQATT, SNEGSKA (reference sequence). The CDR3 is made up of 16 amino acids. The CDR3 protein is CSARPGTSGSRNEQYF. The CDR3 bases are TGCAGTGCTAGACCCGGGACTAGCGGGAGTAGGAACGAGCAGTACTTC.

This clonotype was picked up many times. J is TRBJ1-1 and V is TRBV6-1; 7 bases fit TRBD1. J gave up 3 bases and V 5 bases, and 15 bases lay outside the gene matches. The CDR3 is made up of 17 amino acids. The germline gives CDR1 MNHNS, CDR2 SASEGT. The CDR3 DNA follows: TGTGCCAGCAGTTCTCTTACGGACAGGTCTAGGTACACTGAAGCTTTCTTT. It yields the protein CASSSLTDRSRYTEAFF.

The chain's CDR3 is CASSLDYFAGPSGNTIYF. In nucleotides, the CDR3 is TGTGCCAGCAGCTTGGATTATTTTGCGGGGCCCTCTGGAAACACCATATATTTT. V gene TRBV5-5 combines with J gene TRBJ1-3; weak D call: TRBD1 (5 bases). Deletions cut 0 bases from V and 0 bases from J, with 16 bases between. The CDR3 runs to 18 residues. Germline CDR1 is SGHKS and CDR2 is YYEKEE (reference sequence).

About this clonotype itself: A much larger clone differs from this one at a single base, so this may be a read error. The genes are TRBV2 and TRBJ2-2, with 8 bases lining up with TRBD2. CDR1 and CDR2 (germline): SNHLY, FYNNEI. This CDR3 comprises 16 residues. For the CDR3, the DNA is TGTGTCAGCAACGTAAACGGGAGGGCCGTGGACGCGGAGCTGTTTTTT. This sequence encodes CVSNVNGRAVDAELFF.

This clonotype was seen at least ten times. This chain links TRBV4-1 with TRBJ2-7; D unresolved. Trimming cost V 3 bases and J 3 bases, with 12 bases left between them. The CDR3 has 14 amino acids. Per germline, CDR1 MGHRA and CDR2 YSYEKL. CDR3 amino acids: CASSQGLLNYEQYF. In nucleotides, the CDR3 is TGCGCCAGCAGCCAGGGTCTGTTAAACTACGAGCAGTACTTC.

As concerns this clonotype: This may stem from a read error, because a much larger clone lies one nucleotide away. This chain joins TRBV7-9 and TRBJ2-5, with D hard to call. Trimming shortened V by 2 bases and J by 5 bases, and 9 bases separated the two germline ends. Germline assignment: CDR1 SEHNR and CDR2 FQNEAQ (reference sequence). The CDR3 has 13 residues. The CDR3 here is CASSLFNAETQYF. The CDR3 DNA reads as TGTGCCAGCAGCTTATTTAATGCCGAGACCCAGTACTTC.

The table lists this clonotype with many counts. This chain uses TRBV6-1 with TRBJ2-7, with TRBD1 matching 11 bases. J was trimmed by 5 bases and V by 6 bases; bases with no gene match: 9. This CDR3 is 15 amino acids long. The germline V gene encodes CDR1 MNHNS and CDR2 SASEGT. CDR3 in DNA: TGTGCCAGCAGCCCAGGGACAGGGGGAGACCACGAGCAGTACTTC. Its protein product is CASSPGTGGDHEQYF.

The chain has TRBV20-1 and TRBJ2-7; 7 bases line up with TRBD1. Trimming removed 6 bases from V and 2 bases from J; junction bases left unmatched: 13. This CDR3 contains 15 residues. Germline V CDR1 and CDR2: DFQATT, SNEGSKA (reference sequence). The CDR3 nucleotides are TGCAGTGCCCCTTCCAGGGGGTTCTGGGCCTACGAGCAGTACTTC. Residues: CSAPSRGFWAYEQYF.